A single sample gave rise to the 26 T cell receptor beta chains below, sequenced in a study of CDR3 diversity in severe acne. TCRdb redid the calling of the PCR reads with MiXCR, one entry per CDR3 protein. The sample includes about 98,000 distinct CDR3 sequences, 51% seen only once; the top ten take approximately 13%. Material for sequencing was blood. Receptors were obtained from a male donor with acne.

This sequence joins TRBV11-2 and TRBJ1-5; TRBD1 agrees at 8 bases. Per germline, CDR1 SGHAT and CDR2 FQNNGV. Trimming took 10 bases from V and 4 from J; bases not matched to a gene: 12. This CDR3 has 15 residues. The CDR3 protein is CATSAADRGNQPQHF. The CDR3 nucleotides read TGTGCCACCAGTGCGGCCGACAGGGGAAATCAGCCCCAGCATTTT.

This clonotype has a count of ten or more. The CDR3 protein is CASSDSSGSNEQFF. The CDR3 DNA reads TGTGCCAGCAGTGACTCTAGCGGGAGCAATGAGCAGTTCTTC. The V and J genes are TRBV6-4 and TRBJ2-1; 9 nucleotides align to TRBD2. The CDR3 is 14 amino acids. With 0 bases clipped from V and 6 bases from J, the junction kept 0 bases outside the gene matches. Germline V CDR1 and CDR2: MRHNA, SNTAGT.

The chain uses TRBV7-9 and TRBJ1-2; D is ambiguous. The germline V gene encodes CDR1 SEHNR and CDR2 FQNEAQ (reference sequence). The V end lost 3 bases, the J end lost 4 bases, and 15 bases lay between the germline ends. This CDR3 has 15 residues. The CDR3 loop reads CASSFDTGYRYGYTF. The CDR3, as DNA: TGTGCCAGCAGCTTCGACACCGGCTACCGCTATGGCTACACCTTC.

This clonotype has just one count. V is TRBV25-1 and J is TRBJ2-6, with TRBD1 matching over 11 bases. The germline gives CDR1 MGHDK, CDR2 SYGVNS. The CDR3 spans 17 residues. Trimming cost V 5 bases and J 3 bases; bases outside gene matches: 6. For the CDR3, the DNA is TGTGCCAGCAGTACCTGGACAGGGGGCTTTGGGGCCAACGTCCTGACTTTC. This translates into CASSTWTGGFGANVLTF.

This sequence joins TRBV7-2 and TRBJ1-5, with no clear D. This CDR3 spans 15 amino acids. From germline, CDR1 is SGHTA and CDR2 FQGNSA. With 2 bases removed from V and 5 bases from J, the gap between germline ends came to 13 bases. The CDR3 reads CASSLIPGSDQPQHF. For the CDR3, the DNA is TGTGCCAGCAGCTTAATCCCGGGGAGCGATCAGCCCCAGCATTTT.

In this sample, this clonotype turned up many times. The chain carries TRBV29-1 and TRBJ1-1; D is uncertain. The V and J ends lost 6 bases and 1 base respectively, with 6 bases between them. CDR1 and CDR2 from the germline V gene are SQVTM and ANQGSEA. This CDR3 has 11 amino acids. The CDR3 region is CSVQENTEAFF. The CDR3 nucleotides read TGCAGCGTGCAGGAGAACACTGAAGCTTTCTTT.

J is TRBJ1-1 and V is TRBV29-1; no clear D gene. The length of the CDR3 is 12 residues. Trimming stripped 2 bases from V and 7 bases from J, with 11 bases between. In germline, CDR1 is SQVTM, CDR2 ANQGSEA. The CDR3 region is CSVEWRLDEAFF. CDR3 DNA sequence: TGCAGCGTTGAATGGCGGTTAGATGAAGCTTTCTTT.

CDR3: CASSLGQESGYTF. DNA of the CDR3: TGTGCCAGCAGCCTAGGACAGGAAAGTGGCTACACCTTC. The chain has TRBV10-3 and TRBJ1-2; 7 bases are shared with TRBD1. The CDR3 is 13 residues long. V was pared by 10 bases and J by 7 bases, with 12 bases of the junction left unmatched. Germline V gene lookup returns CDR1 ENHRY and CDR2 SYGVKD.

In its sample, this clonotype was seen many times. The chain recombines TRBV12-3 or TRBV12-4 with TRBJ2-3; the D gene is possibly TRBD1 (6 bases). The V end was cut by 6 bases, the J end by 5 bases, with 18 bases between. This CDR3 region has 15 residues. The CDR3 loop reads CASSRSGVGRDTQYF. The CDR3 bases are TGTGCCAGCAGCCGATCAGGGGTTGGTCGAGATACGCAGTATTTT.

In this sample, this clonotype turned up a few times. Here the CDR3 DNA reads TGTGCCAGCCGAGAGCGGGGGGCCCACAATGAGCAGTTCTTC. It translates to CASRERGAHNEQFF. The genes are TRBV28 and TRBJ2-1; 9 nucleotides line up with TRBD2. The CDR3 is 14 residues long. CDR1 MDHEN and CDR2 SYDVKM come from the germline V gene. The junction had 7 bases not matched to a gene; V was cut back by 8 bases and J by 5 bases.

The chain links TRBV7-9 to TRBJ2-1, with 8 bases that match TRBD2. CDR1 is SEHNR, CDR2 FQNEAQ, per germline (reference sequence). The CDR3 extends over 15 amino acids. V shed 4 bases, J shed 7 bases, and the junction held 9 bases outside the gene matches. The CDR3 DNA is TGTGCCAGCAGCTCTAGGGCGGGAGGAGGGAATGAGCAGTTCTTC. The encoded protein is CASSSRAGGGNEQFF.

The rearrangement uses TRBV5-1 and TRBJ2-3; 7 bases map to TRBD2. Germline V lookup: CDR1 SGHRS, CDR2 YFSETQ. CDR3 size: 15 residues. V dropped 4 bases and J dropped 1; count of bases not matched to a gene: 6. CDR3 sequence: CASSHGAGGTDTQYF. In DNA, the CDR3 is TGCGCCAGCAGCCATGGGGCGGGAGGCACAGATACGCAGTATTTT.

This clonotype was counted at least ten times. The chain links TRBV7-9 to TRBJ1-1; possible D gene TRBD1, 5 bases. Trimming shortened V by 1 base and J by 11 bases, and 17 bases separated the two germline ends. Germline CDR1 reads SEHNR; CDR2 reads FQNEAQ (reference sequence). There are 14 residues in the CDR3. The CDR3 DNA sequence: TGTGCCAGCAGCTTAGATAATCCAGGGCGAAAGGCTTTCTTT. It is translated as CASSLDNPGRKAFF. The full variable domain, with the rest looked up from reference TRBV7-9 and TRBJ1-1, is DTGVSQNPRHKITKRGQNVTFRCDPISEHNRLYWYRQTLGQGPEFLTYFQNEAQLEKSRLLSDRFSAERPKGSFSTLEIQRTEQGDSAMYLCASSLDNPGRKAFFGQGTRLTVV.

A note on this clonotype: The CDR3 ends on some other residue instead of the conserved phenylalanine or tryptophan, so this is likely a read error. The DNA is omitted, as the CDR3 cannot be located on it reliably, and the CDR3 follows TCRdb's listing. The V call is TRBV4-2, the J call TRBJ2-7; the table's D call TRBD2 went unverified against the DNA. The CDR3 is made up of 8 amino acids, end residues included. CDR1 and CDR2 (germline): LGHNA, YNFKEQ. The CDR3 loop is CASSLLAG.

V usage is TRBV20-1 and J usage is TRBJ2-7, with 9 bases matching TRBD2. Unmatched junction bases numbered 10, after V lost 4 bases and J lost 3 bases. Germline lookup yields CDR1 DFQATT and CDR2 SNEGSKA (reference sequence). The CDR3 loop spans 15 amino acids. CDR3 sequence reads: CSAIAGGPPLYEQYF. In DNA, the CDR3 is TGCAGTGCTATTGCGGGAGGGCCACCCCTCTACGAGCAGTACTTC.

This sequence joins TRBV19 and TRBJ1-5; 8 bases map to TRBD1. This CDR3 comprises 16 residues. Germline V lookup: CDR1 LNHDA, CDR2 SQIVND (reference sequence). After removal of 5 bases from V and 2 bases from J, the junction contained 8 bases not matched to a gene. The CDR3 region has the DNA TGTGCCAGTAGTCCCGGACAGGGTAAGGGCAATCAGCCCCAGCATTTT. Translated, it gives CASSPGQGKGNQPQHF. Combining the CDR3 with reference TRBV19 and TRBJ1-5 gives the whole variable domain DGGITQSPKYLFRKEGQNVTLSCEQNLNHDAMYWYRQDPGQGLRLIYYSQIVNDFQKGDIAEGYSVSREKKESFPLTVTSAQKNPTAFYLCASSPGQGKGNQPQHFGDGTRLSIL.

This clonotype was seen at least ten times. The chain joins TRBV15 to TRBJ2-6, with 10 positions matching TRBD1. CDR1 and CDR2 from the germline V gene are LNHNV and YYDKDF (reference sequence). The CDR3 length is 15 residues. V shed 11 bases and J 7 bases; nucleotides not matched to a gene: 11. This chain's CDR3 is CASGTRQGAANVLTF. CDR3 coding DNA: TGTGCCTCCGGGACTCGACAGGGGGCTGCCAACGTCCTGACTTTC.

This clonotype was observed at least ten times. The chain links TRBV19 to TRBJ2-5; 9 bases fit TRBD1. Trimming removed 5 bases from V and 9 bases from J; junction bases left unmatched: 10. The germline V gene encodes CDR1 LNHDA and CDR2 SQIVND (reference sequence). CDR3 size: 14 residues. CDR3 in DNA: TGTGCCAGTAGTCCTCCCGGGGACAGGGAATCCCAGTACTTC. This encodes CASSPPGDRESQYF.

V is TRBV7-6 and J is TRBJ2-3; either TRBD1 or TRBD2 may fit D (5 bases each). This CDR3 has 13 amino acids. The germline gives CDR1 SGHVS, CDR2 FNYEAQ. The ends were cut back, 5 bases at V and 11 bases at J, with 17 bases in the middle. CDR3 in DNA: TGTGCCAGCAGCACCGGGACCCACAATGAGCAGTATTTT. Encoded protein: CASSTGTHNEQYF. Supplemented by reference TRBV7-6 and TRBJ2-3, the full variable domain reads GAGVSQSPRYKVTKRGQDVALRCDPISGHVSLYWYRQALGQGPEFLTYFNYEAQQDKSGLPNDRFSAERPEGSISTLTIQRTEQRDSAMYRCASSTGTHNEQYFGPGTRLTVL.

This clonotype was counted many times. The rearrangement joins TRBV6-1 to TRBJ1-6; D not resolved. This CDR3 contains 13 residues. CDR1 MNHNS and CDR2 SASEGT come from the germline V gene. Trimming left V 0 bases short and J 7 bases short, with 4 bases between. CDR3 DNA sequence: TGTGCCAGCAGTGAAGCGGAGAATTCACCCCTCCACTTT. Its protein product is CASSEAENSPLHF.

Regarding this clonotype: This sequence may be a read error, since a much larger clone differs from it by one base. The chain combines TRBV19 with TRBJ2-5; 8 nucleotides line up with TRBD1. CDR3 size: 13 residues. V shed 4 bases and J 9 bases; nucleotides not matched to a gene: 7. Germline lookup yields CDR1 LNHDA and CDR2 SQIVND (reference sequence). The CDR3 here is CASSTQGGEAQYF. CDR3 bases: TGTGCCAGTAGTACACAGGGGGGCGAGGCCCAGTACTTC.

CDR3 protein: CASSELSTEAFF. Here the CDR3 DNA reads TGTGCCAGCAGCGAGTTAAGCACTGAAGCTTTCTTT. The rearrangement joins TRBV7-9 to TRBJ1-1, with D hard to call. The V gene lost 5 bases and the J gene lost 4 bases, with 8 bases spanning the gap. CDR1 and CDR2 (germline): SEHNR, FQNEAQ (reference sequence). The CDR3 is 12 residues long.

The chain has TRBV24-1 and TRBJ2-2, with 9 bases fitting TRBD1. Per the germline V gene, CDR1 is KGHDR and CDR2 is SFDVKD. With V trimmed by 11 bases and J by 6 bases, 12 bases remained unmatched. The CDR3 runs to 15 residues. Here the CDR3 DNA reads TGTGCCAGCAGCCCTCCGGGACAGGGCCCCGGGGAGCTGTTTTTT. Protein sequence: CASSPPGQGPGELFF.

This clonotype was counted only a few times. The chain links TRBV25-1 to TRBJ2-7; TRBD1 matches at 7 bases. Per germline, CDR1 MGHDK and CDR2 SYGVNS. There are 11 residues in the CDR3. V trimming: 4 bases; J trimming: 6 bases; junction bases outside the gene matches: 0. The CDR3 coding sequence is TGTGCCAGCAGTGGGACAGGCGAGCAGTACTTC. As protein: CASSGTGEQYF.

The chain joins TRBV20-1 to TRBJ2-7; D may correspond to TRBD1 or TRBD2 (5 bases each). The V gene lost 3 bases and the J gene lost 5 bases, with 8 bases spanning the gap. This CDR3 is 11 amino acids long. CDR1 and CDR2 (germline): DFQATT, SNEGSKA (reference sequence). The CDR3 coding sequence is TGCAGTGCTAGCAGAGGGGACGAGCAGTACTTC. Translating gives CSASRGDEQYF.

Note on this clonotype: Possible read error: a much larger clone is one base away. The chain carries TRBV5-4 and TRBJ1-5; D not resolved. Germline CDR1 reads SGHNT; CDR2 reads YYREEE (reference sequence). Trimming took 4 bases from V and 0 from J, leaving 11 bases between them. The CDR3 runs to 15 residues. The CDR3 here is CASSKGPYSNQPQHF. CDR3 bases: TGTGCCAGCAGCAAGGGCCCCTATAGCAATCAGCCCCAGCATTTT.